This TCR beta chain was found in a study of T-cell memory formation after mild COVID-19 (dated by TCRdb to about 2021). Concerning the study at large: TCR sequence clusters from the two donors were found to be largely donor specific. Longitudinal TCRalpha and TCRbeta repertoire sequencing tracked T-cell clones expanding and contracting after mild COVID-19 in a couple of donors. Two young, previously healthy adult volunteers, one female and one male, were included in the cohort. The paper as a whole reports these results and caveats: Some responding clones were found in pre-infection memory, which suggests that pre-existing cross-reactive memory T cells took part in the SARS-CoV-2 response. Only a couple of mild cases were covered by the study, and larger cohorts that include severe cases with pre-infection samples were considered necessary. The second-wave clones that peaked on day 37 were not confirmed to be SARS-CoV-2 specific. Contracting CD4+ clones turned up mainly in the CM and EM memory subsets, whereas EMRA was where CD8+ clones were enriched. From day 15 to 85, contracting clones showed balanced CD4/CD8 phenotypes, whereas a second wave of clones that expanded from day 15 to 37 leaned towards CD4+.

Ficoll-Paque density gradient centrifugation was the method used to isolate PBMCs. The table lists this clonotype with a few counts. Its antigen remains undetermined. The sample holds no much larger clone one base away, and base qualities are not on file. Sequenced using an Illumina NovaSeq 6000. cDNA libraries for TCRalpha and TCRbeta were prepared by 5'RACE using constant-segment primers, with sample barcodes and unique molecular identifiers added. Trizol reagent was used to extract RNA from every sample. Libraries were amplified in two PCR steps, with a second sample barcode and Illumina TruSeq adapters added in the second step. Sequencing of the libraries was done on an Illumina NovaSeq, producing 2 x 150 bp paired-end reads. As for how the authors treated the data: With migec v1.2.7, reads were demultiplexed and then collapsed into UMI-guided consensus sequences. Using mixcr v2.1.11, UMI consensuses were aligned to TRA and TRB V and J templates and then assembled into clonotypes. A clonotype was counted as expanded or contracted only when both edgeR and NoisET called the clonotype significant, with the noise models trained on biological replicates. For edgeR calls, a false discovery rate-adjusted p below 0.01 and a log2 fold-change threshold of 1 were applied. As an exploratory analysis of dynamics, max-normalized trajectories of the 1000 most abundant clonotypes were examined by PCA with hierarchical clustering. Each responding clone was given a CD4 or CD8 phenotype based on the CD4+ and CD8+ repertoires, which had been sequenced separately. TCRdb reworked the public reads: Q25 trimming with fastp, MiXCR clone assembly, productive beta chains retained. Duplicate CDR3 protein sequences are folded into a single record with the most common DNA and genes. The V and J calls, along with clone size, are taken from TCRdb and not from the paper's own processing. The sample yields about 560,000 distinct CDR3 sequences; 18% were counted once. Of the sample, approximately 12% is held by the ten largest clones.

CDR1 and CDR2 were assigned from the germline V gene (reference sequence) as MNHNY and SVGAGI. Including cysteine and phenylalanine, the CDR3 has 18 amino acids. Only CDR3 DNA is held: 54 bases, read in frame from base 1. After removal of 5 bases from V and 0 bases from J, the junction retains 11 bases not matched to a gene. Sequencing was done on a sample of PBMCs or a T cell subset sorted from them (not recorded which). The receptor's source is an adult woman who had mild COVID-19 (a few samples of this study predate the infection). The sample titles of this study are shuffled in the database, so cell type and time point are left out; the donor was told from shared clones. The rearrangement combines TRBV6-6 with TRBJ2-1, with TRBD2 identical over 9 junction bases. The sequenced DNA is TGTGCCAGCAGTGGCAACCTTCTTAGCGGGAGCTCCTACAATGAGCAGTTCTTC. Its coded protein is CASSGNLLSGSSYNEQFF.